The table lists the clone carrying this T cell receptor (beta chain) with a few counts. Its antigen is not known. The CDR3 contains 16 residues. CDR1 and CDR2 (germline): LGHNA, YSLEER. V was shortened by 1 base and J by 8 bases, with 19 bases between the two germline ends. Using immunoSEQ multiplex PCR, the repertoire was profiled, and TCRdb retains in-frame clones only, with some absent. The sample lists more than 140,000 clones; approximately 90% were seen once. The sample belongs to a study of T cell responses to AZD1222 COVID-19 vaccine. Whole-study findings and limits: Only after the peak T cell response were repertoires sampled.

The source is an adult in good health. The chain recombines TRBV4-3 with TRBJ2-3; no clear D. The sample here was peripheral blood, taken on day 0 of MenACWY control vaccination. This CDR3 reads CASSQVRAALVLTQYF. CDR3 bases: TGCGCCAGCAGCCAAGTACGGGCAGCGCTCGTCCTTACGCAGTATTTT.